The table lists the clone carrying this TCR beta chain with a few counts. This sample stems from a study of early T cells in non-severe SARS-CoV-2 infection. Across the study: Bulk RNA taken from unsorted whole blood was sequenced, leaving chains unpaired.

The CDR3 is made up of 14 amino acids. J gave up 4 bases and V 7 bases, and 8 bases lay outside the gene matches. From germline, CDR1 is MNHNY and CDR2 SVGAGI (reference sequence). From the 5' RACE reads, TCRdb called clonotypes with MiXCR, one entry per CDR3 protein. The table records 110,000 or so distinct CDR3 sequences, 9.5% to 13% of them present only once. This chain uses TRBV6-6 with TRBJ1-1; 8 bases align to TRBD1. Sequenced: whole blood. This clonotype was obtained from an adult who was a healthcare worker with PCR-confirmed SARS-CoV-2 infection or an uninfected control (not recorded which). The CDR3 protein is CASTETQGATEAFF. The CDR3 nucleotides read TGTGCCAGCACTGAGACCCAGGGGGCCACTGAAGCTTTCTTT.